The clone carrying this T cell receptor (beta chain) was found a few times. Its antigen is not identified. V gave up 0 bases and J gave up 2 bases; unmatched junction bases: 2. Germline V gives CDR1 GTSNPN, CDR2 SVGIG (reference sequence). CDR3 length: 14 amino acids. These data come from a study of breast tumors, draining lymph nodes, adjacent tissues. TCRdb re-derived calls from the multiplex PCR reads in MiXCR, one entry per CDR3 protein. The sample lists more than 250,000 distinct CDR3 sequences, 30% to 35% occurring once. Breast cancer patients provided tissue from their axillary draining lymph nodes. Whole-study findings and limits: Data fit most tumor T cells coming from lymph node, expanding in tumor. That most tumor T cells come from lymph nodes remained unproven. Compared with basal-like, luminal-like tumors shared significantly more repertoire with nontumor tissue. Compared with lymph nodes, tumors were less diverse; compared with nontumor tissue, more.

Sequences were obtained from axillary lymph node tissue. This chain joins TRBV30 and TRBJ2-5; TRBD2 matches 8 bases. This receptor was obtained from a female donor with breast cancer. Some clones in this sample may be carry-over from other donors' samples. CDR3 DNA sequence: TGTGCCTGGAGTGTACGGGGGGGACAAGAGACCCAGTACTTC. Translating gives CAWSVRGGQETQYF.